Described below is a single T cell receptor beta chain sequence and its context. The clone's antigen remains unknown. Qualities for individual bases were not recorded, and no much larger clone is one base off. The data were obtained in a study of blood T cell repertoires in COVID-19 (dated by TCRdb to the early 2020s). For the study in its entirety: The collaborator samples originated in the United States, Italy and Spain and spanned the acute and convalescent phases of COVID-19. The prospective study material was composed of cDNA or gDNA derived from T cells, B-cell-depleted T cells, or PBMCs. The dataset comprised deeply sampled blood TCRbeta repertoires from subjects exposed to, actively infected with, or recovered from COVID-19. The repertoires were released in a freely available public database meant as a resource for research on the immune response to SARS-CoV-2. The samples were drawn from two sources: the first 160 participants of the ongoing ImmuneRACE study, and 1,200 or so subjects contributed by 6 global collaborators. Sample metadata almost always included a de-identified subject ID, COVID-19 status, age in years and sex. Where available, HLA class I and class II types were taken from metadata supplied by the sample provider and were not determined by assay-based typing.

Collaborating institutions collected whole blood in K2EDTA tubes following their own protocols. Collaborator samples were shipped for TCRbeta analysis as frozen whole blood, isolated PBMCs, or DNA extracted from either sample type. Broad study findings and their caveats: The quantity of clinical and demographic metadata differed by source and by participant and was supplied without curation.

TCRbeta CDR3 regions were amplified from genomic DNA using the immunoSEQ Assay, a bias-controlled multiplex PCR. In the authors' own workflow: Nucleated cell counts per sample were estimated from amplification of reference gene primers within the assay. Sequence reads were collapsed and filtered to measure the absolute abundance of every unique TCRbeta CDR3 rearrangement. Productive Simpson clonality was computed per sample as the square root of Simpson's diversity index over productive rearrangements. TCRdb took over this immuneACCESS table, retaining in-frame rearrangements with V and J assigned. Such tables are incomplete; in checked studies, under half of the missing clones stem from an unresolved V gene, and the remainder is unexplained. That table supplies the V and J calls and clone size; D and trimming were determined from the DNA. Within this sample are some 96,000 clones, with around four fifths of them counted one time only. The ten biggest clones cover approximately 10% of the sample.

Unmatched junction bases come to 15, with V trimmed by 4 bases and J by 2 bases. The CDR1 and CDR2 encoded by the germline V gene are SGDLS and YYNGEE. From its cysteine to its phenylalanine, the CDR3 spans 19 amino acids. Just the 57-base CDR3 DNA is kept, in frame starting at base 1. The specimen sequenced was peripheral blood. The chain is made from TRBV9 and TRBJ2-7, with 13 bases matching TRBD2. This sequence originates from a human donor in a cohort sampled during active COVID-19. The CDR3 protein: CASSPGLAGVRGHPYEQYF. The nucleotides read TGTGCCAGCAGCCCAGGACTAGCGGGAGTACGAGGCCACCCCTACGAGCAGTACTTC.